This T cell receptor beta chain appears in the sequencing data of a study of cytomegalovirus exposure and HLA in healthy donors. Notes on the study in general: The study dropped some indistinguishable V segments, TRBV6-2 and TRBV6-3 among them.

Germline V lookup: CDR1 LGHNA, CDR2 YSLEER. V was pared by 1 base and J by 3 bases, with 1 base of the junction left unmatched. The length of the CDR3 is 16 residues. Points on this clone: Its target is not known.

In the PCR, 60 Vbeta and 13 Jbeta primers were used. Per the original methods: The authors later counted 65 million to 90 million unique TCR beta chains, 9.5 million to 11 million of them shared. Profiling relied on immunoSEQ multiplex PCR, and the TCRdb table lists in-frame clones only, not all of them. That table gives V, J and clone size, and the DNA gave D and trimming. The clone table shows 70,000 or so clones, with the ten largest holding 2.4%. The rearrangement joins TRBV4-3 to TRBJ2-2, with 11 bases aligning to TRBD1. The specimen was PBMCs. This TCR was recovered from a female donor in good health and CMV-seropositive. CDR3 region: CASSQGGQGDTGELFF. CDR3 nucleotides: TGCGCCAGCAGCCAAGGGGGACAGGGGGACACCGGGGAGCTGTTTTTT.